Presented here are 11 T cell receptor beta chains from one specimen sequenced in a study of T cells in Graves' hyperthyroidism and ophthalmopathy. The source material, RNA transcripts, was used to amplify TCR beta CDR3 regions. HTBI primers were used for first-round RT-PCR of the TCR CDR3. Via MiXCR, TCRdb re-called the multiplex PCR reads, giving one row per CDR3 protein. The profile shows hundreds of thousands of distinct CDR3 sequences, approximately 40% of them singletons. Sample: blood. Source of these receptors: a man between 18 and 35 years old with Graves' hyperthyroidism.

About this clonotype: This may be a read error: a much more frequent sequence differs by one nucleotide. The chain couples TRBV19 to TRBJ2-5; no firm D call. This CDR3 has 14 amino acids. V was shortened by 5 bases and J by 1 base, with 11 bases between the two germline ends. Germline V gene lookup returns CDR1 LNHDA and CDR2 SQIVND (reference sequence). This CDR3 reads CASSHGPGQETQYF. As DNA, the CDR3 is TGTGCCAGTAGTCACGGACCGGGCCAAGAGACCCAGTACTTC.

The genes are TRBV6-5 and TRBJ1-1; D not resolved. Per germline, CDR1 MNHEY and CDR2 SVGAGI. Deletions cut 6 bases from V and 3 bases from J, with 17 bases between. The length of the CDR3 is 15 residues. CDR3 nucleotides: TGTGCCAGCAGCTGGGCCTCTCCCCTCGACACTGAAGCTTTCTTT. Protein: CASSWASPLDTEAFF.

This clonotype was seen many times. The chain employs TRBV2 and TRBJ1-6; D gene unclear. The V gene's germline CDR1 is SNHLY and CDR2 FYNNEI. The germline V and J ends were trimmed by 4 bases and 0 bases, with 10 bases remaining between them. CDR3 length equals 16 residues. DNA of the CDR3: TGTGCCAGCAGTGGAACCGGTAGCTCCTATAATTCACCCCTCCACTTT. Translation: CASSGTGSSYNSPLHF.

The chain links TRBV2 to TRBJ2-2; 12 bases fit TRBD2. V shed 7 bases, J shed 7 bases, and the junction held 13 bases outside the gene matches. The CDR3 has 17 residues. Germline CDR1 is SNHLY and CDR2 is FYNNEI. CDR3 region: CASTLRLAGEESGELFF. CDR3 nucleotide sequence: TGTGCCAGCACGCTAAGACTAGCGGGAGAGGAGAGCGGGGAGCTGTTTTTT.

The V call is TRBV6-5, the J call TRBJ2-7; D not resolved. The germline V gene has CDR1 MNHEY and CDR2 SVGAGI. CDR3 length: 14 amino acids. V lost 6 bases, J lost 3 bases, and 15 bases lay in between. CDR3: CASSPPPDGYEQYF. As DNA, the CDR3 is TGTGCCAGCAGCCCCCCTCCGGACGGCTACGAGCAGTACTTC.

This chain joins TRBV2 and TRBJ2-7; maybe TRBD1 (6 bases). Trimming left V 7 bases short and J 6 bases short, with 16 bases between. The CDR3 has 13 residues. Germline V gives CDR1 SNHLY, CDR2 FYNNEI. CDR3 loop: CASTSNRVGEQYF. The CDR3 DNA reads TGTGCCAGCACCTCGAACAGGGTTGGCGAGCAGTACTTC.

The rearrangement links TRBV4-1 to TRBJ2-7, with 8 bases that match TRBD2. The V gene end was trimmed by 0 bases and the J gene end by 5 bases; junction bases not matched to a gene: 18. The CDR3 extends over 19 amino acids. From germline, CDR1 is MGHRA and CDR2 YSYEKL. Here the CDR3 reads CASSQDYSPGTSFWNEQYF. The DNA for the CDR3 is TGCGCCAGCAGCCAAGACTATTCTCCGGGGACTAGTTTTTGGAACGAGCAGTACTTC.

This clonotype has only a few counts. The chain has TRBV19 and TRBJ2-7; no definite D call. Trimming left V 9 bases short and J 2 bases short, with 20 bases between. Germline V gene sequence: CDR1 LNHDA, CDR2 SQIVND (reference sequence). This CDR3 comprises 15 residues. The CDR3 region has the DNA TGTGCCAGCCCCCCCCGGGCCCCTACTACCTACGAGCAGTACTTC. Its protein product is CASPPRAPTTYEQYF.

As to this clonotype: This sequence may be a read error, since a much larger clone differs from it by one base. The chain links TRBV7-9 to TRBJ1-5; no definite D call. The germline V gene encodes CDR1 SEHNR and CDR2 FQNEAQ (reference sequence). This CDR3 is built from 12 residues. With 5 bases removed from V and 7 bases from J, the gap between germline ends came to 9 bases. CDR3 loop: CASSRSMQPQHF. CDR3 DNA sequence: TGTGCCAGCAGCCGGTCGATGCAGCCCCAGCATTTT. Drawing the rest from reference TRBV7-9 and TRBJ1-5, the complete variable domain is DTGVSQNPRHKITKRGQNVTFRCDPISEHNRLYWYRQTLGQGPEFLTYFQNEAQLEKSRLLSDRFSAERPKGSFSTLEIQRTEQGDSAMYLCASSRSMQPQHFGDGTRLSIL.

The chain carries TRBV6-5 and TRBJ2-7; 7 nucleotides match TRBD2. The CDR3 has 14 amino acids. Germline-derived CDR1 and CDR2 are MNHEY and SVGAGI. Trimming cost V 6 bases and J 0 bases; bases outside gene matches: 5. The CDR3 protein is CASRILADSYEQYF. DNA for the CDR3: TGTGCCAGCAGGATTCTAGCGGACTCCTACGAGCAGTACTTC.

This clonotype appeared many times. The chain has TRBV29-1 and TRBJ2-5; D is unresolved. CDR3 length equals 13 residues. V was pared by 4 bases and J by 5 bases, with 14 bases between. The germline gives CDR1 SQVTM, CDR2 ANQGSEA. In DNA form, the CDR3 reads TGCAGCGTTGTAACCTCTGCTGGGGAGACCCAGTACTTC. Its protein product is CSVVTSAGETQYF.